A single sample gave rise to the 2 T cell receptor beta chains below, sequenced in a study of T cell repertoires in cytomegalovirus infection. Which antigens these TCRs recognize remains unknown. TCRdb redid the calling of the reads with MiXCR, one entry per CDR3 protein. The table has some 500,000 distinct CDR3 sequences, 35% to 50% seen once. The sequencing used cultured PBMCs, collected from culture after CMV antigen stimulation. The receptors here all came from a human donor in good health (CMV status not recorded). Some clones in this sample may be carry-over from other donors' samples.

The chain employs TRBV7-2 and TRBJ1-5; D not certain. The CDR3 sequence is 13 residues long. The V gene's germline CDR1 is SGHTA and CDR2 FQGNSA. The V end was cut by 4 bases, the J end by 5 bases, with 9 bases between. Written as DNA, the CDR3 is TGTGCCAGCAGCTCCGGGTTTTATCAGCCCCAGCATTTT. As protein: CASSSGFYQPQHF.

This clonotype was counted a few times. The V and J genes are TRBV28 and TRBJ1-2, with TRBD1 identical over 9 bases. J gave up 4 bases and V 8 bases, and 8 bases lay outside the gene matches. CDR1 is MDHEN and CDR2 is SYDVKM in the germline V gene. The CDR3 has 14 amino acids. The CDR3 protein is CASSEDRGIYGYTF. The CDR3 coding sequence is TGTGCCAGCTCCGAGGACAGGGGAATCTATGGCTACACCTTC.